The T cell receptor (beta chain) under discussion was sequenced for a study of cytomegalovirus exposure and HLA in healthy donors. PCR was performed using 60 Vbeta and 13 Jbeta primers. Assay: immunoSEQ multiplex PCR; the TCRdb copy retains only in-frame clones and omits some. The sample holds 76,000 or so clones, approximately 72% seen once. Study-wide points: About 87% or about 30% of the time was how often most TCR beta V segments were productive, according to an earlier analysis.

About this clone itself: Its antigen is unidentified.

Trimming took 6 bases from V and 2 from J; bases not matched to a gene: 17. Germline CDR1 MGHRA, CDR2 YSYEKL. The CDR3 has 19 amino acids. This TCR derives from a woman aged 40 to 55 in good health and CMV-seropositive. Sequencing used PBMCs. The J gene is TRBJ2-2, the V gene TRBV4-1; TRBD1 aligns across 8 bases. The CDR3 sequence is CASSKPWGEQGVNTGELFF. DNA of the CDR3: TGCGCCAGCAGTAAACCTTGGGGGGAACAGGGGGTAAACACCGGGGAGCTGTTTTTT.